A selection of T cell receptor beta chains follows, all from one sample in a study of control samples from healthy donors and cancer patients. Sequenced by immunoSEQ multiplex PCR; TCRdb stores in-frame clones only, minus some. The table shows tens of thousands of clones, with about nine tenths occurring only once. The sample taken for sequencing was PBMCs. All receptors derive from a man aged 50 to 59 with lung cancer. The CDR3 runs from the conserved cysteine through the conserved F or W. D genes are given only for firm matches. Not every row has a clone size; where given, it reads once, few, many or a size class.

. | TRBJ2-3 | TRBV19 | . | CASSMGWGTDTQYF | TGTGCCAGTAGTATGGGTTGGGGCACAGATACGCAGTATTTT
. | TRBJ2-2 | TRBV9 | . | CASSVVGAGELFF | TGTGCCAGCAGCGTAGTAGGGGCCGGGGAGCTGTTTTTT
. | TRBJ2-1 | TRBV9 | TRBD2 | CASSVEASGGLYHEQFF | TGTGCCAGCAGCGTAGAGGCTAGCGGGGGGCTCTACCATGAGCAGTTCTTC
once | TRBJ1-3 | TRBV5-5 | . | CASSLGAISGNTIYF | TGTGCCAGCAGCTTGGGTGCGATCTCTGGAAACACCATATATTTT
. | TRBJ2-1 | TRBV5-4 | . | CASSFPAPGEQFF | TGTGCCAGCAGCTTTCCGGCGCCTGGGGAGCAGTTCTTC
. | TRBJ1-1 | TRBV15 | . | CATSTERNTEAFF | TGTGCCACCAGCACCGAGAGGAACACTGAAGCTTTCTTT
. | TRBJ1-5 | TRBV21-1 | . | CASSKEVAGDSNQPQHF | TGTGCCAGCAGCAAAGAGGTCGCAGGAGATAGCAATCAGCCCCAGCATTTT
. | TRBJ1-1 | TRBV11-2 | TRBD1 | CASSPNGAGQGELNTEAFF | TGTGCCAGCAGCCCTAATGGAGCGGGACAGGGTGAACTGAACACTGAAGCTTTCTTT
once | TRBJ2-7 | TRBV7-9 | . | CASSLTYEQYF | TGTGCCAGCAGCTTAACCTACGAGCAGTACTTC
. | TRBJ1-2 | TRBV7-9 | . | CASTPPQSGGGGYTF | TGTGCCAGCACCCCTCCACAATCGGGGGGAGGAGGCTACACCTTC
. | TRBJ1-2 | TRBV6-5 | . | CATLTGGYGYTF | TGTGCCACTCTTACTGGAGGCTATGGCTACACCTTC
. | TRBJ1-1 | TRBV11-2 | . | CASSSPSGGVNTEAFF | TGTGCCAGCAGCTCCCCTTCGGGGGGGGTGAACACTGAAGCTTTCTTT
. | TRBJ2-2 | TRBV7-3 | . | CASSRGGGANTGELFF | TGTGCCAGCAGCCGCGGAGGAGGCGCGAACACCGGGGAGCTGTTTTTT
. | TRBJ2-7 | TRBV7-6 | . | CASSATDGSSYEQYF | TGTGCCAGCAGCGCGACGGACGGAAGCTCCTACGAGCAGTACTTC
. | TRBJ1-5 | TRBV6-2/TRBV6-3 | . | CASSLQVSQPQHF | TGTGCCAGCAGTTTACAGGTCTCTCAGCCCCAGCATTTT
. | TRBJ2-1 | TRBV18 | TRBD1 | CASSVGTVNEQFF | TGTGCCAGCTCCGTTGGGACAGTCAATGAGCAGTTCTTC